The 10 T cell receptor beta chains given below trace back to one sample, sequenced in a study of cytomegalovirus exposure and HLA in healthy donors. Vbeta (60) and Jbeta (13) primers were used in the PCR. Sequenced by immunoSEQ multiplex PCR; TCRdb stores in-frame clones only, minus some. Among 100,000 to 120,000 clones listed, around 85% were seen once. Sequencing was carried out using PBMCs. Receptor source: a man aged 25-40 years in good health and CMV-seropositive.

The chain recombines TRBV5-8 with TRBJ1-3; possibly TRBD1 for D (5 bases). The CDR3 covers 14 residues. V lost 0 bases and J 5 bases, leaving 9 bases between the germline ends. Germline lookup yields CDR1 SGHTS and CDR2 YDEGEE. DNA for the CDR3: TGTGCCAGCAGCTTGGACGCAGGGCGAAACACCATATATTTT. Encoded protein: CASSLDAGRNTIYF.

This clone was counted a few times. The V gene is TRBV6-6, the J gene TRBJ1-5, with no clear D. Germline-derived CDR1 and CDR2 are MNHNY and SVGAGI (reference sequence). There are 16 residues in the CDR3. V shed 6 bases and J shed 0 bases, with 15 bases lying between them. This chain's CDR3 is CASRSPDSYSNQPQHF. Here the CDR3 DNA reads TGTGCCAGCAGGTCCCCAGATTCTTATAGCAATCAGCCCCAGCATTTT.

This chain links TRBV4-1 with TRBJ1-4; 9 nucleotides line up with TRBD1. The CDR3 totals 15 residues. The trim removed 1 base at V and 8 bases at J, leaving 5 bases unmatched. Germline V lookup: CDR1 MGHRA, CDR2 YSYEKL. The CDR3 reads CASSQGKGQGEKLFF. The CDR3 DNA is TGCGCCAGCAGCCAAGGGAAGGGACAGGGCGAAAAACTGTTTTTT.

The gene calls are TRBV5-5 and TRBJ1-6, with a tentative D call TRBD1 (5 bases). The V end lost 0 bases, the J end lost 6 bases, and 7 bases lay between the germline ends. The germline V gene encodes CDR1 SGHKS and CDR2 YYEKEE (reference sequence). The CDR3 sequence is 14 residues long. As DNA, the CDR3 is TGTGCCAGCAGCTTGGGTCAGGGTAATTCACCCCTCCACTTT. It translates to CASSLGQGNSPLHF.

The CDR3 nucleotides are TGTGCCAGCGGGCGAGCGGGGAGCTCCTACAATGAGCAGTTCTTC. Protein sequence: CASGRAGSSYNEQFF. The V and J genes are TRBV11-2 and TRBJ2-1; 7 nucleotides match TRBD2. The CDR3 covers 15 residues. The V segment lost 8 bases and the J segment 0 bases; nucleotides outside the gene matches: 7. Germline V lookup: CDR1 SGHAT, CDR2 FQNNGV. Together with reference TRBV11-2 and TRBJ2-1, the CDR3 gives the full variable domain: EAGVAQSPRYKIIEKRQSVAFWCNPISGHATLYWYQQILGQGPKLLIQFQNNGVVDDSQLPKDRFSAERLKGVDSTLKIQPAKLEDSAVYLCASGRAGSSYNEQFFGPGTRLTVL.

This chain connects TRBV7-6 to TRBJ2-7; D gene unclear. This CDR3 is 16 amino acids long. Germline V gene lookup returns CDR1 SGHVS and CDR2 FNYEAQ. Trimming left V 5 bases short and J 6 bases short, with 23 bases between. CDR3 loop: CASSLFESQAPGEQYF. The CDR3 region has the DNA TGTGCCAGCAGCCTATTCGAGAGCCAGGCCCCCGGCGAGCAGTACTTC.

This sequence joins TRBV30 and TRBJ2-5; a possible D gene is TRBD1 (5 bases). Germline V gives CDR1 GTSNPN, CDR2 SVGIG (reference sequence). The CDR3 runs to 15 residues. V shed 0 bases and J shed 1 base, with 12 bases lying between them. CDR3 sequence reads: CAWSVMGQGQETQYF. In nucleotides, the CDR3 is TGTGCCTGGAGTGTCATGGGCCAGGGCCAAGAGACCCAGTACTTC.

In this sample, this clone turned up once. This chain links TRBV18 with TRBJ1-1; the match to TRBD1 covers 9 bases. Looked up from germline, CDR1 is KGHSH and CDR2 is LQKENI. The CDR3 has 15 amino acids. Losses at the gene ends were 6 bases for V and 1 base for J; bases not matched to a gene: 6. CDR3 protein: CASSVRTGENTEAFF. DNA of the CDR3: TGTGCCAGCTCGGTTCGGACAGGGGAGAACACTGAAGCTTTCTTT.

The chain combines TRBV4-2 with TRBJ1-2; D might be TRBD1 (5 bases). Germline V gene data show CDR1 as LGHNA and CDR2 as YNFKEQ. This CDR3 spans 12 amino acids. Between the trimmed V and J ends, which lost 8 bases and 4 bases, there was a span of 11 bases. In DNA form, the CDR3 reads TGTGCCAGCCAGGGTGGCCCCTATGGCTACACCTTC. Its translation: CASQGGPYGYTF.

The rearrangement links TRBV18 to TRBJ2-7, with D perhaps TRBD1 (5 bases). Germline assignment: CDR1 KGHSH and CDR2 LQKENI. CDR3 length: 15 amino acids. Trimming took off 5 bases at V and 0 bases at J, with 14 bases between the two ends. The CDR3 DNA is TGTGCCAGCTCAAACAGACAGTTCCCCTCCTACGAGCAGTACTTC. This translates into CASSNRQFPSYEQYF.